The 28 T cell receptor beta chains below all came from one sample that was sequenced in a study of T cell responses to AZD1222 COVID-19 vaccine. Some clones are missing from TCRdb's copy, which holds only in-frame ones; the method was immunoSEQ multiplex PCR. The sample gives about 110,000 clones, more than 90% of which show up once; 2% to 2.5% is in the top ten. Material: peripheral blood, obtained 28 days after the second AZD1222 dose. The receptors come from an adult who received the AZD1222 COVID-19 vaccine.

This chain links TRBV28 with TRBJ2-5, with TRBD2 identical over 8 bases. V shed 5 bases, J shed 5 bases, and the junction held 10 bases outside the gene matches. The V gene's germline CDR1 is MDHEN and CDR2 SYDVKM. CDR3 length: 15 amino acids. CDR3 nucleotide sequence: TGTGCCAGCAGTCTGAGCGGGGGTATGACGGAGACCCAGTACTTC. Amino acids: CASSLSGGMTETQYF.

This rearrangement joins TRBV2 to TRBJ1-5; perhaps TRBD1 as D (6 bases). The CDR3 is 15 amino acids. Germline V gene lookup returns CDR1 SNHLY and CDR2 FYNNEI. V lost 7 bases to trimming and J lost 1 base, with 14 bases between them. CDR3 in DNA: TGTGCCAGCAATGGGGGACAAACAAGCAATCAGCCCCAGCATTTT. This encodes CASNGGQTSNQPQHF.

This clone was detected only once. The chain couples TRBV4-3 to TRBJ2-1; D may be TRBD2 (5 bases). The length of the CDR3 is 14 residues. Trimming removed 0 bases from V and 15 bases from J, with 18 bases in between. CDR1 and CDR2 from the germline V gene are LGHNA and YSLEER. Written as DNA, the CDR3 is TGCGCCAGCAGCCAAGATCGAGTGACTAATCTTTTGTTCTTC. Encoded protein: CASSQDRVTNLLFF.

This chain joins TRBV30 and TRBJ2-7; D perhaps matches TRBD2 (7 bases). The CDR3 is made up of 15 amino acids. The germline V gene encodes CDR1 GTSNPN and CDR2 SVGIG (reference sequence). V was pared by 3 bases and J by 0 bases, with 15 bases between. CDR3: CAWSTAGALSYEQYF. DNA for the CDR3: TGTGCCTGGAGCACGGCGGGGGCTCTCTCCTACGAGCAGTACTTC.

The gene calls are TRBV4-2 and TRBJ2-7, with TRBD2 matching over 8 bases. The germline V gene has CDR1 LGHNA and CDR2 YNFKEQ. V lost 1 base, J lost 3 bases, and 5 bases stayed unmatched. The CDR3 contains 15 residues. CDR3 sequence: CASSQGTSLLYEQYF. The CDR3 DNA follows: TGTGCCAGCAGCCAAGGGACTAGCCTCCTCTACGAGCAGTACTTC.

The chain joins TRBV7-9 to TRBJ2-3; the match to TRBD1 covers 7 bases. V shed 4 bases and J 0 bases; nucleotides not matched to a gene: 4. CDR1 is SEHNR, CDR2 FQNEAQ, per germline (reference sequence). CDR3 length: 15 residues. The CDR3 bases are TGTGCCAGCAGCTCCGACAGGGACAGCACAGATACGCAGTATTTT. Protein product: CASSSDRDSTDTQYF.

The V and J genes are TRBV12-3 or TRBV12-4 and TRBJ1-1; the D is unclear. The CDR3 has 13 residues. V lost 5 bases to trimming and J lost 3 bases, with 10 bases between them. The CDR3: CASSTTWDTEAFF. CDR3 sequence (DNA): TGTGCCAGCAGTACTACCTGGGACACTGAAGCTTTCTTT.

CDR3 nucleotides: TGCAGTGCTAGTGGGACTTTCCGGACTGGGGCCTACGAGCAGTACTTC. Protein sequence: CSASGTFRTGAYEQYF. This chain uses TRBV20-1 with TRBJ2-7, with D possibly TRBD2 on 6 matching bases. Trimming took off 3 bases at V and 2 bases at J, with 20 bases between the two ends. Germline CDR1 DFQATT, CDR2 SNEGSKA (reference sequence). CDR3 length: 16 amino acids.

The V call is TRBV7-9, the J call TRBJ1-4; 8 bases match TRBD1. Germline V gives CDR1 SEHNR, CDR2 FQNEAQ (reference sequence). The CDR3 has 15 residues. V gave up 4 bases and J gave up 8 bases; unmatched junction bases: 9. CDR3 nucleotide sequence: TGTGCCAGCAGCTCGACCCAGGGGGCAGGGGAAAAACTGTTTTTT. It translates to CASSSTQGAGEKLFF.

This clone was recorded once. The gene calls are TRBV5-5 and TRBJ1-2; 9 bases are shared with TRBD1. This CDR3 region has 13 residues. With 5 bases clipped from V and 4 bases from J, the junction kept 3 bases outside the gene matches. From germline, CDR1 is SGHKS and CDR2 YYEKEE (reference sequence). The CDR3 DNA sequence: TGTGCCAGCAGAGTACAGGGGGCCTATGGCTACACCTTC. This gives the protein CASRVQGAYGYTF.

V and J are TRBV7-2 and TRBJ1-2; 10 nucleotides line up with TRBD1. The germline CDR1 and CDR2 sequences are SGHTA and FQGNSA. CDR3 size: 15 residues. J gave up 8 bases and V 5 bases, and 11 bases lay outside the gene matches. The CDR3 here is CASSTSTGGFRGYTF. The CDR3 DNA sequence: TGTGCCAGCAGCACCTCGACAGGGGGCTTTCGAGGCTACACCTTC.

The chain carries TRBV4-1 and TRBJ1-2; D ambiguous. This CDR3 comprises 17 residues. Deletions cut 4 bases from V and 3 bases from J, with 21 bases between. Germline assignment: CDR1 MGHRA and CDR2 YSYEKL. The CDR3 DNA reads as TGCGCCAGCAGCCGGACCCCCCGTGGGAGGGTTGACTATGGCTACACCTTC. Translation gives CASSRTPRGRVDYGYTF.

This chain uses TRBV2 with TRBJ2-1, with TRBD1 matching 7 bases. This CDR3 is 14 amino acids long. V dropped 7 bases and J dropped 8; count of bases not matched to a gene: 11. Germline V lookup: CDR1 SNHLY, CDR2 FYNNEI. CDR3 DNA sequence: TGTGCCAGCAAGGGACAGACCCTTGGGGATGAGCAGTTCTTC. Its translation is CASKGQTLGDEQFF.

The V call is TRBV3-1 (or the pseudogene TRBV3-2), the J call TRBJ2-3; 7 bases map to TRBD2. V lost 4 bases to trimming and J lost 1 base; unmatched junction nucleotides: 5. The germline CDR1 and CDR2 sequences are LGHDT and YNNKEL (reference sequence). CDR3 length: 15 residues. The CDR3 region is CASSLARGGTDTQYF. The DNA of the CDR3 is TGTGCCAGCAGCCTAGCCCGGGGGGGCACAGATACGCAGTATTTT.

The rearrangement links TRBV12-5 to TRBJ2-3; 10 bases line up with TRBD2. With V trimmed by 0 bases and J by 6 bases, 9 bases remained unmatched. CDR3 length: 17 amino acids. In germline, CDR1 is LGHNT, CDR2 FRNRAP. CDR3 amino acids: CASGLVPPIAGGDTQYF. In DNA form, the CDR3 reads TGTGCTAGTGGTTTGGTACCCCCAATAGCGGGGGGTGATACGCAGTATTTT.

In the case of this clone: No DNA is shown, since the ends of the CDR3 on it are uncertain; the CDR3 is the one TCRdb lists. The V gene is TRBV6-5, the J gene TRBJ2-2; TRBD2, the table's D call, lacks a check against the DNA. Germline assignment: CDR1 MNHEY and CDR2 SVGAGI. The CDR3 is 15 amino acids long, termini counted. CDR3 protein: CASSYTALRAGELFF.

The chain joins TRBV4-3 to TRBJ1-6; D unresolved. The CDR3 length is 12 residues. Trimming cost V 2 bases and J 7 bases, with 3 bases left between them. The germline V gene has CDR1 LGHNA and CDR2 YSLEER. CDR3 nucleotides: TGCGCCAGCAGCCAAAACAATTCACCCCTCCACTTT. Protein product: CASSQNNSPLHF.

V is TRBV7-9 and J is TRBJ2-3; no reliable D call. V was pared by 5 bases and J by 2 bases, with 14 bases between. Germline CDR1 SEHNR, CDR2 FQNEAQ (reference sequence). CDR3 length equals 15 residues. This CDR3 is CASSPFLAPTDTQYF. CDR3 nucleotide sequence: TGTGCCAGCAGCCCCTTTTTGGCCCCCACAGATACGCAGTATTTT. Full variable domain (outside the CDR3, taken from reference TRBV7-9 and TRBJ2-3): DTGVSQNPRHKITKRGQNVTFRCDPISEHNRLYWYRQTLGQGPEFLTYFQNEAQLEKSRLLSDRFSAERPKGSFSTLEIQRTEQGDSAMYLCASSPFLAPTDTQYFGPGTRLTVL.

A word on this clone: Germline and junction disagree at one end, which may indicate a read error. CDR3 sequence reads: CASSSGVGGPTDTQYF. The CDR3 DNA reads as TGTGCTAGCAGCTCAGGGGTGGGGGGGCCCACAGATACGCAGTATTTT. The chain links TRBV7-7 to TRBJ2-3; TRBD2 is a possible D gene (7 bases). There are 16 residues in the CDR3. Looked up from germline, CDR1 is SSHAT and CDR2 is FNYEAQ (reference sequence).

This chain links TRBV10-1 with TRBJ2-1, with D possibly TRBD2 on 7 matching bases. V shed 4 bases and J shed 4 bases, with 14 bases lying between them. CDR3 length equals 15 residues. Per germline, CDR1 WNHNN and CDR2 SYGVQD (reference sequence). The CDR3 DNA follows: TGCGCCAGCAGTGTTGTGGGGGGGGCGTACAATGAGCAGTTCTTC. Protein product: CASSVVGGAYNEQFF.

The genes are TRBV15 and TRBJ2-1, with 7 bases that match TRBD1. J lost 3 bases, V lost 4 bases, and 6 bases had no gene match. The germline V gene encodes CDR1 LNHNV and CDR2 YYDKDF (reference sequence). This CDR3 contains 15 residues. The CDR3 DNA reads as TGTGCCACCAGCACAGTAGGGGGCAGCTACAATGAGCAGTTCTTC. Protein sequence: CATSTVGGSYNEQFF.

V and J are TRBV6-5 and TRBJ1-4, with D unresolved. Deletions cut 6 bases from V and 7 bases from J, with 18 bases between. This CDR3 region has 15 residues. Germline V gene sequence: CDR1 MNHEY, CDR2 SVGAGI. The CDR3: CASSPFARAGEKLFF. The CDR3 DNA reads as TGTGCCAGCAGCCCATTCGCCCGCGCAGGTGAAAAACTGTTTTTT.

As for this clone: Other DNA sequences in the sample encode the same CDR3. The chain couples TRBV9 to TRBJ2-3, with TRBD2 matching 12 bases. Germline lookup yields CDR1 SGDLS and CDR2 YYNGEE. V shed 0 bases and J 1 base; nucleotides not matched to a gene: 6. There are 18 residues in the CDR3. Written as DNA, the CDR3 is TGTGCCAGCAGCGTAGTGGCTAGCGGGGGGGCGGGCACAGATACGCAGTATTTT. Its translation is CASSVVASGGAGTDTQYF.

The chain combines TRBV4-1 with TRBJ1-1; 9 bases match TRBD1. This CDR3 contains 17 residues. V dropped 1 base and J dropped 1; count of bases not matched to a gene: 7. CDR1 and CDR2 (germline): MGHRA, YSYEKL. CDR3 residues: CASSQAGQGPANTEAFF. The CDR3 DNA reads TGCGCCAGCAGCCAAGCCGGACAGGGGCCCGCGAACACTGAAGCTTTCTTT.

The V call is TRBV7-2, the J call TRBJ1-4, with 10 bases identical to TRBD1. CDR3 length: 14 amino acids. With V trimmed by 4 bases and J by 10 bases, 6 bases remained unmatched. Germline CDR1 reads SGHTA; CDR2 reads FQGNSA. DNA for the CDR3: TGTGCCAGCAGCTCCCGGGACAGGGGAGCAAAACTGTTTTTT. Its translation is CASSSRDRGAKLFF. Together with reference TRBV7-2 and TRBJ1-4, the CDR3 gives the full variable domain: GAGVSQSPSNKVTEKGKDVELRCDPISGHTALYWYRQSLGQGLEFLIYFQGNSAPDKSGLPSDRFSAERTGGSVSTLTIQRTQQEDSAVYLCASSSRDRGAKLFFGSGTQLSVL.

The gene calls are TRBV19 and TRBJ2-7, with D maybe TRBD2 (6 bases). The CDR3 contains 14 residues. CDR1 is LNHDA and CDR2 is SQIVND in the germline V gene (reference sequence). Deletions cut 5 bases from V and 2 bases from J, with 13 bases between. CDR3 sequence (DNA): TGTGCCAGTAGTGTGGGGAGGAGGGCCTACGAGCAGTACTTC. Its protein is CASSVGRRAYEQYF.

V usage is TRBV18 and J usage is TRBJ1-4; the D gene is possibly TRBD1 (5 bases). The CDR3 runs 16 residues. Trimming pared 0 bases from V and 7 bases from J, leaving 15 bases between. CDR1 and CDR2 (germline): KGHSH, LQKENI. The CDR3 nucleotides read TGTGCCAGCTCACCACCGAAGGGGCCCGTTGCTGAAAAACTGTTTTTT. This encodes CASSPPKGPVAEKLFF.

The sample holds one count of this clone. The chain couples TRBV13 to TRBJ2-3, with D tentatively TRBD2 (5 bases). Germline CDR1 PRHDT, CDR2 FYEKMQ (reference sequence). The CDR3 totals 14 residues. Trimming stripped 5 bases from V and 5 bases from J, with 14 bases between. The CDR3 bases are TGTGCCAGCAGCGCCCCGGGGTTAGGAGATACGCAGTATTTT. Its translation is CASSAPGLGDTQYF.